This TCR beta chain was captured in a study of cytomegalovirus exposure and HLA in healthy donors. A multiplex PCR was run with 60 Vbeta primers and 13 Jbeta primers. TCRdb's table, derived via immunoSEQ multiplex PCR, lists solely in-frame clones and lacks some. Among under 200,000 clones listed, about 80% were seen once. Germline V gene lookup returns CDR1 MDHEN and CDR2 SYDVKM. Between the trimmed V and J ends, which lost 1 base and 2 bases, there was a span of 14 bases. This CDR3 is built from 16 residues. The J gene is TRBJ2-5, the V gene TRBV28; weak D call: TRBD2 (5 bases). The TCR originated in a girl aged 10 to 17 in good health and CMV-seropositive. The source material was PBMCs. CDR3 bases: TGTGCCAGCAGTTTATATGTCGGAGGAACTCAAGAGACCCAGTACTTC. Its protein product is CASSLYVGGTQETQYF.